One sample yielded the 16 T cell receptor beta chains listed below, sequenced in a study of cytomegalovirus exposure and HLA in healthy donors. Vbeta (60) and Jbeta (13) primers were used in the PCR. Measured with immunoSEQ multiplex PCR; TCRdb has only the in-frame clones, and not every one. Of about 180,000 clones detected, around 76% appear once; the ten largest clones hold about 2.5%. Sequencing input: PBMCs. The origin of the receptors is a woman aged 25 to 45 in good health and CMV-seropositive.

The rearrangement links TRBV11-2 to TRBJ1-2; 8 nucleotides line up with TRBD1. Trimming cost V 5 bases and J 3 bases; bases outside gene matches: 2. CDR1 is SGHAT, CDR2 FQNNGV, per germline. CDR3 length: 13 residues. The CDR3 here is CASSPQGDYGYTF. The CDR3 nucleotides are TGTGCCAGCAGCCCACAGGGGGACTATGGCTACACCTTC.

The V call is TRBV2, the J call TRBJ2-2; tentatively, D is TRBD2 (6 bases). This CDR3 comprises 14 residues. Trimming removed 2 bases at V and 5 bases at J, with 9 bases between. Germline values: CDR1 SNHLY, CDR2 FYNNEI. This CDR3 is CASSEKRGTGELFF. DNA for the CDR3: TGTGCCAGCAGTGAAAAACGGGGGACCGGGGAGCTGTTTTTT.

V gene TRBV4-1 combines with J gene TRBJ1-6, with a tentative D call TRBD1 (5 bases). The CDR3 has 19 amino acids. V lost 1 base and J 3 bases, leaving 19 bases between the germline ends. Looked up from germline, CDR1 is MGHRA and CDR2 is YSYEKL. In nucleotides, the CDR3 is TGCGCCAGCAGCCAAGGCGGGACCGCCTTAACCATCTATAATTCACCCCTCCACTTT. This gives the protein CASSQGGTALTIYNSPLHF.

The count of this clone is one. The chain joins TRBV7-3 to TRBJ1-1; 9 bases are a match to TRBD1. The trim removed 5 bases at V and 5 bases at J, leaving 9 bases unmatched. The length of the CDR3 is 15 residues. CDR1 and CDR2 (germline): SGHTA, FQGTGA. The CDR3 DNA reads TGTGCCAGCAGCCGACCCGGGACAGGGCTTACTGAAGCTTTCTTT. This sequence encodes CASSRPGTGLTEAFF. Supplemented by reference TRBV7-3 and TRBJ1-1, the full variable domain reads GAGVSQTPSNKVTEKGKYVELRCDPISGHTALYWYRQSLGQGPEFLIYFQGTGAADDSGLPNDRFFAVRPEGSVSTLKIQRTERGDSAVYLCASSRPGTGLTEAFFGQGTRLTVV.

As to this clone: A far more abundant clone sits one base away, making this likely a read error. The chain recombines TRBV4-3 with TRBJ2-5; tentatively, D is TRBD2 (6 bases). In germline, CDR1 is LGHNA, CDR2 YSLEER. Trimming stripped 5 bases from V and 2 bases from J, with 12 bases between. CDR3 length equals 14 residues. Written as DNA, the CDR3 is TGCGCCAGCAGCTTCCCGGGGGTTCAAGAGACCCAGTACTTC. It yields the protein CASSFPGVQETQYF.

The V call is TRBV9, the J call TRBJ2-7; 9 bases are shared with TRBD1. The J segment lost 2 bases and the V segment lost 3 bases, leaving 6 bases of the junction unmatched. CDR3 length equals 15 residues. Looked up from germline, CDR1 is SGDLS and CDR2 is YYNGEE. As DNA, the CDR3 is TGTGCCAGCAGCGAGTCCGGGACAGGGCCCTACGAGCAGTACTTC. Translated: CASSESGTGPYEQYF.

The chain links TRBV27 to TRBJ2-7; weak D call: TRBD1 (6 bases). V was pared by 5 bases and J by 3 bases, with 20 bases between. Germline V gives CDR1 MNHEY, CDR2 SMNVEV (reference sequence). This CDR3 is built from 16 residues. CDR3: CASSPQGRLGGYEQYF. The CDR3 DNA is TGTGCCAGCAGTCCTCAGGGGCGACTTGGGGGCTACGAGCAGTACTTC.

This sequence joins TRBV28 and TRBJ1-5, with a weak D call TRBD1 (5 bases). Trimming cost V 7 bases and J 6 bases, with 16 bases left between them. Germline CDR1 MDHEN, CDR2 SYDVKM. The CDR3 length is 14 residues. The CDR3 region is CASISTGAGQPQHF. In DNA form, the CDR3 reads TGTGCCAGCATCTCGACTGGGGCAGGTCAGCCCCAGCATTTT. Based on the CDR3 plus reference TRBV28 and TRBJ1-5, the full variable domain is DVKVTQSSRYLVKRTGEKVFLECVQDMDHENMFWYRQDPGLGLRLIYFSYDVKMKEKGDIPEGYSVSREKKERFSLILESASTNQTSMYLCASISTGAGQPQHFGDGTRLSIL.

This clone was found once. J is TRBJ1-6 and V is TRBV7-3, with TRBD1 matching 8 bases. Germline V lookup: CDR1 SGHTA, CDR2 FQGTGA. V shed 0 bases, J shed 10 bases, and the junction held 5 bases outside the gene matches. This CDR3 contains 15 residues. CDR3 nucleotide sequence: TGTGCCAGCAGCTTAACAGGGACAGGCTCGTCACCCCTCCACTTT. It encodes CASSLTGTGSSPLHF.

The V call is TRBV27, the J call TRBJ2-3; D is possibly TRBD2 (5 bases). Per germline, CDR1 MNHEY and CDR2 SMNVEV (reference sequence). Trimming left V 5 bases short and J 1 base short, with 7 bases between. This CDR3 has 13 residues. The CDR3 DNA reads TGTGCCAGCAGTAGCGGAGGCACAGATACGCAGTATTTT. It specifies CASSSGGTDTQYF.

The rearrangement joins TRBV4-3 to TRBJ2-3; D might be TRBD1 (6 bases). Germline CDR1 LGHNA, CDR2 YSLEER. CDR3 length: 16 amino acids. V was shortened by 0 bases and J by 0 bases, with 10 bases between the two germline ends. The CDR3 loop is CASSQDRGWSTDTQYF. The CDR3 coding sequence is TGCGCCAGCAGCCAAGATAGGGGGTGGAGCACAGATACGCAGTATTTT.

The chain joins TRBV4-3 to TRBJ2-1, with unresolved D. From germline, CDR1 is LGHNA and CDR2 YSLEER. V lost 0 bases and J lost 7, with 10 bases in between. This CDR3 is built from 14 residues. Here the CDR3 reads CASSQDPHKNEQFF. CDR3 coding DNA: TGCGCCAGCAGCCAAGACCCACACAAGAATGAGCAGTTCTTC.

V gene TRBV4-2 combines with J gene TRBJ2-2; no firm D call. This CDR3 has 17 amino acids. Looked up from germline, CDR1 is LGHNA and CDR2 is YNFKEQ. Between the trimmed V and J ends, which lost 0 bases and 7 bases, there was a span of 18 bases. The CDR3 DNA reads TGTGCCAGCAGCCAAGAGGCACAGCCCCTTTATGGCGGGGAGCTGTTTTTT. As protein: CASSQEAQPLYGGELFF.

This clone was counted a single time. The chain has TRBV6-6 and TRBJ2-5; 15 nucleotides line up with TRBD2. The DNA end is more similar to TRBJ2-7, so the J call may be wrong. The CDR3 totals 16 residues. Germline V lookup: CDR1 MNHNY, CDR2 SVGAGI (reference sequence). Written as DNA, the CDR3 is TGTGCCAGCAGTAACGGACTAGCGGGGGGGCTAAACGAGCAGTACTTC. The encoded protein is CASSNGLAGGLNEQYF.

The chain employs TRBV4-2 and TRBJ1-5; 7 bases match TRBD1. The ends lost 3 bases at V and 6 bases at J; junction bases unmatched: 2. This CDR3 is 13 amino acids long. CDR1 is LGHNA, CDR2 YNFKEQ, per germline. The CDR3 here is CASSQDRFQPQHF. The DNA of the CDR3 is TGTGCCAGCAGCCAGGACAGGTTTCAGCCCCAGCATTTT.

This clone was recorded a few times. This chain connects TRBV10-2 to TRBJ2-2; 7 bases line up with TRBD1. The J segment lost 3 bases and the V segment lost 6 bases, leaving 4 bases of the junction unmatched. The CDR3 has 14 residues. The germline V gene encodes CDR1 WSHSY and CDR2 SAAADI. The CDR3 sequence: CASRAGGHTGELFF. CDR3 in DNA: TGCGCCAGCAGGGCAGGGGGACACACCGGGGAGCTGTTTTTT.